This TCR beta chain was sequenced for a study of identical twins. TCRdb re-analysed the 5' RACE reads in MiXCR, keeping a single row per CDR3 protein. This repertoire shows about 530,000 distinct CDR3 sequences, 20% to 25% found once; its top ten account for about 0.5%. This clonotype was seen more than once but under ten times. This same sample was also taken into another study, of yellow fever vaccine responses in identical twins.

Source material: CD4+ T cells sorted from blood. The TCR sequence derives from a woman aged 18-29 years in good health.

The CDR3, as DNA: TGCAGTGCTAGATCCGGCTGGGGGGGTTCTGAAGCTTTCTTT. It is translated as CSARSGWGGSEAFF. The chain is built from TRBV20-1 and TRBJ1-1; D possibly corresponds to TRBD1 (5 bases). Germline V gene sequence: CDR1 DFQATT, CDR2 SNEGSKA (reference sequence). The CDR3 has 14 residues. Trimming left V 2 bases short and J 6 bases short, with 16 bases between.